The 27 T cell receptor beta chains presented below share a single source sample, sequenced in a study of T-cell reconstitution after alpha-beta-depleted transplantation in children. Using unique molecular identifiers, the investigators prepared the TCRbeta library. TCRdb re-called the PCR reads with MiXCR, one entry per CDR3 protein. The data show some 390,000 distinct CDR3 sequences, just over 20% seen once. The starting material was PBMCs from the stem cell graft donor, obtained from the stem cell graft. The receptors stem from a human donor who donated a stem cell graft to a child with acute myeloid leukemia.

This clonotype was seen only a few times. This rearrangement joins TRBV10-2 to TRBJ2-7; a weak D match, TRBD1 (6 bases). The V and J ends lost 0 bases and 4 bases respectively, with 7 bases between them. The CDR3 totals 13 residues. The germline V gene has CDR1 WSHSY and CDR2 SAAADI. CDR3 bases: TGCGCCAGCAGTGAGTCAGGACAGTACGAGCAGTACTTC. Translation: CASSESGQYEQYF.

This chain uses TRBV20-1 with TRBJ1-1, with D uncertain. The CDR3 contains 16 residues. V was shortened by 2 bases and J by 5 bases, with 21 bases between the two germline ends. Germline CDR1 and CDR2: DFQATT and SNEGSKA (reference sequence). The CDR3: CSARPLVRPVSTEAFF. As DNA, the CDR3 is TGCAGTGCTAGACCATTGGTAAGGCCCGTATCGACTGAAGCTTTCTTT.

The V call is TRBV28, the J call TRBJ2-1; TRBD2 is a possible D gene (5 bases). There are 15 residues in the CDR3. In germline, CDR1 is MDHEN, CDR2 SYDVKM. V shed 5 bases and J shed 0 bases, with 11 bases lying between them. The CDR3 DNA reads TGTGCCAGCAGTACCGGACTTAACTCCTACAATGAGCAGTTCTTC. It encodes CASSTGLNSYNEQFF.

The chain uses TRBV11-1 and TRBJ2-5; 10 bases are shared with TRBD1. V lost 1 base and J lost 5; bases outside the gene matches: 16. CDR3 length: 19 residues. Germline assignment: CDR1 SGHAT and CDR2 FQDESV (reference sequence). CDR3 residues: CASSLGGTGESGSRETQYF. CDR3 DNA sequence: TGTGCCAGCAGCTTAGGGGGGACAGGGGAGAGTGGCTCCCGGGAGACCCAGTACTTC. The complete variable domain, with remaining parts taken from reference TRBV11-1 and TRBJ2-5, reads EAEVAQSPRYKITEKSQAVAFWCDPISGHATLYWYRQILGQGPELLVQFQDESVVDDSQLPKDRFSAERLKGVDSTLKIQPAELGDSAMYLCASSLGGTGESGSRETQYFGPGTRLLVL.

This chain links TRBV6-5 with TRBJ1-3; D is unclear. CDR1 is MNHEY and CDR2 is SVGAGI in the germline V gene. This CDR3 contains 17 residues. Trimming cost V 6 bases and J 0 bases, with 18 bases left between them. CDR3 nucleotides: TGTGCCAGCAGGTCTCGTCGGGCCCAAAACTCTGGAAACACCATATATTTT. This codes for CASRSRRAQNSGNTIYF.

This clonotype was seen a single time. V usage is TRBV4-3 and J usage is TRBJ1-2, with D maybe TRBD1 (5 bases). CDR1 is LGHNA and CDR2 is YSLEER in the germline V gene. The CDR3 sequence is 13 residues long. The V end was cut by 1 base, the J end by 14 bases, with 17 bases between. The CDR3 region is CASSQGRDPKRTF. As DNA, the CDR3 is TGCGCCAGCAGCCAAGGCCGGGACCCCAAAAGGACCTTC.

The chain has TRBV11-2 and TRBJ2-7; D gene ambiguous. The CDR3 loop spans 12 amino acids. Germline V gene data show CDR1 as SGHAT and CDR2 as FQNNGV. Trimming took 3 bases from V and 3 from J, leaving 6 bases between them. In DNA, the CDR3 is TGTGCCAGCAGCTTCGTAGACTACGAGCAGTACTTC. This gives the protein CASSFVDYEQYF.

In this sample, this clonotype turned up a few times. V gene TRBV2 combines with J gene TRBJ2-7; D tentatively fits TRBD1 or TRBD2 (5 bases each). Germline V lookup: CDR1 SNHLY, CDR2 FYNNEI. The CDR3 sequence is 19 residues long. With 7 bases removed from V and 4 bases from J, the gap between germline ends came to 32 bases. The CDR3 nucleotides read TGTGCCAGCACTTTCCCCTTCGTCGGGACCCACCTAGACAAATACGAGCAGTACTTC. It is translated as CASTFPFVGTHLDKYEQYF.

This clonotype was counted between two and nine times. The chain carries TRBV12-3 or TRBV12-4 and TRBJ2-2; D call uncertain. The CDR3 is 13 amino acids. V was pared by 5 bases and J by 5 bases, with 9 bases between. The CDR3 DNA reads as TGTGCCAGCAGTCCGACGAGGACCGGGGAGCTGTTTTTT. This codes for CASSPTRTGELFF.

The DNA of the CDR3 is TGTGCCACCAGTGATCCGGGGCCTACCTACGAGCAGTACTTC. Residues: CATSDPGPTYEQYF. The chain combines TRBV24-1 with TRBJ2-7; D is possibly TRBD1 or TRBD2 (5 bases each). The CDR3 is 14 amino acids. V lost 3 bases and J 2 bases, leaving 10 bases between the germline ends. CDR1 is KGHDR and CDR2 is SFDVKD in the germline V gene.

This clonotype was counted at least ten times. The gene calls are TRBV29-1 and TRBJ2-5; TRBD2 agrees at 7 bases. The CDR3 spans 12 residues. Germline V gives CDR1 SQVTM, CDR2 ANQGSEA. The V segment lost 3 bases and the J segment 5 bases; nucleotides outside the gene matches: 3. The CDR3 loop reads CSVDGGDETQYF. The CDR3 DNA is TGCAGCGTTGATGGGGGGGACGAGACCCAGTACTTC.

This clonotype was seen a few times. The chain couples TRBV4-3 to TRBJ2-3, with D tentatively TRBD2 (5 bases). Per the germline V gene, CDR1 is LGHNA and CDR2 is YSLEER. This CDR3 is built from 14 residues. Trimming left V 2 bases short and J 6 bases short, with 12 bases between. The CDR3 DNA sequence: TGCGCCAGCAGCCAACGGGGATCTCTTGATACGCAGTATTTT. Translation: CASSQRGSLDTQYF.

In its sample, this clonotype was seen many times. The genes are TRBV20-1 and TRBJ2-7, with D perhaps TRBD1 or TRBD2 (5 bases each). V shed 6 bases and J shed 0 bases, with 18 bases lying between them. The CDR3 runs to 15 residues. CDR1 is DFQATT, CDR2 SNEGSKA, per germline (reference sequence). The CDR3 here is CSAIPTRGRSYEQYF. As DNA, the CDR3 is TGCAGTGCAATCCCAACTAGGGGACGCTCCTACGAGCAGTACTTC.

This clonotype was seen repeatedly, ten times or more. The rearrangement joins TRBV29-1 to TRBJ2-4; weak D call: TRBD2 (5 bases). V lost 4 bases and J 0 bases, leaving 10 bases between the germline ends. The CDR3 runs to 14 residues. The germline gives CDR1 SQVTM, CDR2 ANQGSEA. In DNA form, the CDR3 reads TGCAGCGTTGCGGGAAAACTAGCCAAAAACATTCAGTACTTC. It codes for CSVAGKLAKNIQYF.

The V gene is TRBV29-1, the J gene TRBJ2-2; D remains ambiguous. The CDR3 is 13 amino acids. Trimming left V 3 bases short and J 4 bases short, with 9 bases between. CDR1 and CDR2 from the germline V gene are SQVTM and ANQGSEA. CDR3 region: CSVDSIGTGELFF. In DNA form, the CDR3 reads TGCAGCGTTGATAGTATTGGCACCGGGGAGCTGTTTTTT.

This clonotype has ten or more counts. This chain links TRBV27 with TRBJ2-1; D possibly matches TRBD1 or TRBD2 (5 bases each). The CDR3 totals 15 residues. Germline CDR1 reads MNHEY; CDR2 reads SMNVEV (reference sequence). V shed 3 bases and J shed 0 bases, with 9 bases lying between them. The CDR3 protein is CASSLWGSSYNEQFF. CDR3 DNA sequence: TGTGCCAGCAGTTTGTGGGGGAGCTCCTACAATGAGCAGTTCTTC.

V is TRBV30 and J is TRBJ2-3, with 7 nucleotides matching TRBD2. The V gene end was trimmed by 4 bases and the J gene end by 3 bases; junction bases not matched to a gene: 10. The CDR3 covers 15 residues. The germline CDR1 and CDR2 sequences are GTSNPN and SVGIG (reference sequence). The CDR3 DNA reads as TGTGCCTGGATGGGAGGGCCTCTCAGGACAGATACGCAGTATTTT. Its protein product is CAWMGGPLRTDTQYF.

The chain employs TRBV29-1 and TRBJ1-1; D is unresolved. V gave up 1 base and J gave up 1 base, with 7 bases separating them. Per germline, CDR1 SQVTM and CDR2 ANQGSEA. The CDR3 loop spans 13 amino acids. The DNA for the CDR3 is TGCAGCGTTGAAGGGAACGGGAACACTGAAGCTTTCTTT. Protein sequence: CSVEGNGNTEAFF.

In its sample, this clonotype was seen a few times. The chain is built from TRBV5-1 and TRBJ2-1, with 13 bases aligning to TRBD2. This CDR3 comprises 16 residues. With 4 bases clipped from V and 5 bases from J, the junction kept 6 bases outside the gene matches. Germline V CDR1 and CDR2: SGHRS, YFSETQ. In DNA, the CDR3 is TGCGCCAGCAGCCGCCCCGGACTAGCGGGAGACAATGAGCAGTTCTTC. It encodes CASSRPGLAGDNEQFF. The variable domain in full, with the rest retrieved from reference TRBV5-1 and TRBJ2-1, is KAGVTQTPRYLIKTRGQQVTLSCSPISGHRSVSWYQQTPGQGLQFLFEYFSETQRNKGNFPGRFSGRQFSNSRSEMNVSTLELGDSALYLCASSRPGLAGDNEQFFGPGTRLTVL.

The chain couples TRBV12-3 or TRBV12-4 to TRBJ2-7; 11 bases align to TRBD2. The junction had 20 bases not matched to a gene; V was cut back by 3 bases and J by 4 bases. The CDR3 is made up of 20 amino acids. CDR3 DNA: TGTGCCAGCAGTTTTTCTTCGCCGGCGAATAGCGGGAGGGTGGTATACGAGCAGTACTTC. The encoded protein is CASSFSSPANSGRVVYEQYF.

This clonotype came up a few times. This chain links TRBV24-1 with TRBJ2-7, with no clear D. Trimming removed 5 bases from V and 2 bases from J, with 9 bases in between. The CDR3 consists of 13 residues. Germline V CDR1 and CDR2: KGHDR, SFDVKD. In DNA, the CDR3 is TGTGCCACCAGTGGGGTCACTACCTACGAGCAGTACTTC. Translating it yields CATSGVTTYEQYF.

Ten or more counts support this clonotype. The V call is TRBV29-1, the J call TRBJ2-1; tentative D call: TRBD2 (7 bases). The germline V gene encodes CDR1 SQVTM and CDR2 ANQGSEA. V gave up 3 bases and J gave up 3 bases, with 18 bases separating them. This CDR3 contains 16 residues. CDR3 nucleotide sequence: TGCAGCGTTGATGGGGGGGGCTCGGGGATCTACAATGAGCAGTTCTTC. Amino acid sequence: CSVDGGGSGIYNEQFF.

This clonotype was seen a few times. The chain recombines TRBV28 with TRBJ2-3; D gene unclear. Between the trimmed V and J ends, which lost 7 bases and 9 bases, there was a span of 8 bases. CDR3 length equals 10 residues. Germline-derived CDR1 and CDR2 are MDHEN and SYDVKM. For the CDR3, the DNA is TGTGCCAGCAACTCGCCCACGCAGTATTTT. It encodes CASNSPTQYF.

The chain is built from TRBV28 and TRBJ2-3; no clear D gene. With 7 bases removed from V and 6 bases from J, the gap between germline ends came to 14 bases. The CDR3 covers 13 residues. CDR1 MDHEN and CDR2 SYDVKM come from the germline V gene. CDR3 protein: CASNLIGEDTQYF. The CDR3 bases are TGTGCCAGCAACCTTATCGGTGAGGATACGCAGTATTTT. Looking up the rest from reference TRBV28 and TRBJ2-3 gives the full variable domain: DVKVTQSSRYLVKRTGEKVFLECVQDMDHENMFWYRQDPGLGLRLIYFSYDVKMKEKGDIPEGYSVSREKKERFSLILESASTNQTSMYLCASNLIGEDTQYFGPGTRLTVL.

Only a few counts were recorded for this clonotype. CDR3 sequence (DNA): TGTGCCAGCTCACCGGCCAGCGGGATCACCAATGAGCAGTTCTTC. Its translation: CASSPASGITNEQFF. The V call is TRBV18, the J call TRBJ2-1; the match to TRBD2 covers 7 bases. Germline V CDR1 and CDR2: KGHSH, LQKENI. The CDR3 spans 15 residues. V shed 3 bases, J shed 6 bases, and the junction held 8 bases outside the gene matches. Using reference TRBV18 and TRBJ2-1 for the parts outside the CDR3, the full variable domain is NAGVMQNPRHLVRRRGQEARLRCSPMKGHSHVYWYRQLPEEGLKFMVYLQKENIIDESGMPKERFSAEFPKEGPSILRIQQVVRGDSAAYFCASSPASGITNEQFFGPGTRLTVL.

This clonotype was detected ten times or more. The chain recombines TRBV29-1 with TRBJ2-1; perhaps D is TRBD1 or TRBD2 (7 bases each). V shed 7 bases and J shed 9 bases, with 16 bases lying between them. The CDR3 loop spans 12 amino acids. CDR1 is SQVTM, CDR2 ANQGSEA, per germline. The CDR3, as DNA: TGCAGCGCCTGGGGAGGGGGCGGTGAGCAGTTCTTC. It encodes CSAWGGGGEQFF.

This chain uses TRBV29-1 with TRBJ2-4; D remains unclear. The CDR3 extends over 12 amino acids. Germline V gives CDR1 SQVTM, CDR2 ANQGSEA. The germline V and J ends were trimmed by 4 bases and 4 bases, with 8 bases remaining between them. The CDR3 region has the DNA TGCAGCGTTGTTGGCTTGAAAAACATTCAGTACTTC. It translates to CSVVGLKNIQYF. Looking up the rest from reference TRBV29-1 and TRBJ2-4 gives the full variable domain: SAVISQKPSRDICQRGTSLTIQCQVDSQVTMMFWYRQQPGQSLTLIATANQGSEATYESGFVIDKFPISRPNLTFSTLTVSNMSPEDSSIYLCSVVGLKNIQYFGAGTRLSVL.